This T cell receptor (beta chain) originates from a study of T-cell reconstitution after alpha-beta-depleted transplantation in children. Unique molecular identifiers were used in preparing the TCRbeta library. TCRdb analysed the PCR reads with MiXCR anew, one entry per CDR3 protein. The sample yields 450,000 to 600,000 distinct CDR3 sequences, approximately 32% seen once. Germline CDR1 LGHNA, CDR2 YSLEER. This CDR3 comprises 16 residues. Deletions cut 0 bases from V and 2 bases from J, with 13 bases between. The sample was PBMCs from the stem cell graft donor, taken from the stem cell graft. The gene calls are TRBV4-3 and TRBJ1-1; the D gene is possibly TRBD1 (5 bases). The receptor was derived from a human donor who donated a stem cell graft to a child with aplastic anemia. In DNA, the CDR3 is TGCGCCAGCAGCCAAGAGGATGGACAACTCAACACTGAAGCTTTCTTT. Amino acids: CASSQEDGQLNTEAFF.